Listed here are 15 T cell receptor beta chains from one sample, sequenced in a study of cytomegalovirus exposure and HLA in healthy donors (dated 2017 in TCRdb). The method behind the library was the immunoSEQ multiplex PCR assay. The multiplex PCR relied on a mix of 60 forward primers for TCR Vbeta segments and 13 reverse primers for TCR Jbeta segments. TCRdb took over this immuneACCESS table, retaining in-frame rearrangements with V and J assigned. Such tables are incomplete; in checked studies, under half of the missing clones stem from an unresolved V gene, and the remainder is unexplained. The sample table holds some 130,000 clones, of which around 72% were seen once. Around 1.5% of the sample comes from the top ten. The sequencing input was PBMCs. The origin of the receptors is a woman aged 18-29 years in good health and CMV-seronegative.

The chain combines TRBV18 with TRBJ2-2; 7 nucleotides align to TRBD2. This CDR3 region has 14 residues. Germline assignment: CDR1 KGHSH and CDR2 LQKENI. V shed 4 bases and J 9 bases; nucleotides not matched to a gene: 8. The CDR3 bases are TGTGCCAGCTCACAAGGACTAGAAGCGAGGGAGCTGTTTTTT. This sequence encodes CASSQGLEARELFF.

A few counts support this clone. The chain couples TRBV7-8 to TRBJ1-2, with 10 bases matching TRBD1. Germline CDR1 and CDR2: SGHVS and FQNEAQ. The CDR3 runs to 13 residues. V shed 3 bases, J shed 6 bases, and the junction held 1 base outside the gene matches. As DNA, the CDR3 is TGTGCCAGCAGCTTGACAGGGGGCGATGGCTACACCTTC. Translation gives CASSLTGGDGYTF.

The V gene is TRBV7-8, the J gene TRBJ2-7, with D possibly matching TRBD1 (6 bases). Between the trimmed V and J ends, which lost 5 bases and 9 bases, there was a span of 17 bases. Per germline, CDR1 SGHVS and CDR2 FQNEAQ. The length of the CDR3 is 13 residues. CDR3 sequence (DNA): TGTGCCAGCAGCCGAGACAGGTCGTCTGGGCAGTACTTC. It encodes CASSRDRSSGQYF.

The chain joins TRBV4-1 to TRBJ1-4, with D hard to call. V shed 1 base and J shed 9 bases, with 18 bases lying between them. This CDR3 has 16 amino acids. In germline, CDR1 is MGHRA, CDR2 YSYEKL. CDR3 nucleotide sequence: TGCGCCAGCAGCCAAGGGGAAACGGAGGAAATGAAAAAACTGTTTTTT. The encoded protein is CASSQGETEEMKKLFF.

This chain uses TRBV7-9 with TRBJ1-1; unclear D gene. There are 14 residues in the CDR3. Trimming pared 0 bases from V and 2 bases from J, leaving 7 bases between. Looked up from germline, CDR1 is SEHNR and CDR2 is FQNEAQ (reference sequence). The CDR3 nucleotides are TGTGCCAGCAGCTTAGCCGCGGCTAACACTGAAGCTTTCTTT. Translated, it gives CASSLAAANTEAFF.

This sequence joins TRBV6-5 and TRBJ2-5, with D perhaps TRBD2 (5 bases). The DNA matches TRBJ2-7 better at its end, which makes the J call doubtful. Per the germline V gene, CDR1 is MNHEY and CDR2 is SVGAGI. There are 15 residues in the CDR3. CDR3 sequence reads: CASSYFEGPSYEQYF. CDR3 sequence (DNA): TGTGCCAGCAGTTACTTTGAGGGCCCCTCCTACGAGCAGTACTTC.

The J gene is TRBJ2-2, the V gene TRBV18; D not resolved. CDR1 KGHSH and CDR2 LQKENI come from the germline V gene. The CDR3 extends over 15 amino acids. The ends were cut back, 4 bases at V and 3 bases at J, with 12 bases in the middle. The CDR3 DNA follows: TGTGCCAGCTCACTAAACTTCGGTGACACCGGGGAGCTGTTTTTT. It specifies CASSLNFGDTGELFF.

This chain uses TRBV6-5 with TRBJ1-1; D gene uncertain. CDR1 is MNHEY, CDR2 SVGAGI, per germline. The CDR3 is made up of 13 amino acids. Trimming shortened V by 7 bases and J by 1 base, and 10 bases separated the two germline ends. CDR3 nucleotides: TGTGCCAGCAAGCGAAGTCAGAACACTGAAGCTTTCTTT. Translation gives CASKRSQNTEAFF.

This chain joins TRBV6-6 and TRBJ2-5; 10 bases are a match to TRBD2. Germline V gene data show CDR1 as MNHNY and CDR2 as SVGAGI (reference sequence). With 0 bases clipped from V and 4 bases from J, the junction kept 5 bases outside the gene matches. This CDR3 has 16 residues. This chain's CDR3 is CASSYSRLAGPETQYF. CDR3 in DNA: TGTGCCAGCAGTTACTCGAGACTAGCGGGCCCAGAGACCCAGTACTTC.

The chain combines TRBV21-1 with TRBJ2-3; the listed D gene, TRBD2, was not tested against the DNA. TRBV21-1 is marked as a pseudogene. The CDR3 covers 12 residues. CDR3 nucleotides: TGTGCCGGGGCAGCGGGAGAGGGTACGCAGTATTTT. Translated, it gives CAGAAGEGTQYF.

This clone was detected once. The chain uses TRBV5-6 and TRBJ2-7; 7 nucleotides line up with TRBD1. With 3 bases clipped from V and 2 bases from J, the junction kept 5 bases outside the gene matches. CDR3 length equals 14 residues. From germline, CDR1 is SGHDT and CDR2 YYEEEE. As DNA, the CDR3 is TGTGCCAGCAGCTCCTGGACAGGAGCCTACGAGCAGTACTTC. This sequence encodes CASSSWTGAYEQYF.

This rearrangement joins TRBV5-6 to TRBJ2-1, with 9 bases that match TRBD2. The CDR3 loop spans 15 amino acids. Germline assignment: CDR1 SGHDT and CDR2 YYEEEE. The V segment lost 4 bases and the J segment 5 bases; nucleotides outside the gene matches: 7. In DNA, the CDR3 is TGTGCCAGCAGCGATCCCACTAGCGGGCACAATGAGCAGTTCTTC. Protein product: CASSDPTSGHNEQFF.

A few counts support this clone. The rearrangement joins TRBV5-5 to TRBJ1-4; TRBD1 agrees at 8 bases. CDR1 and CDR2 from the germline V gene are SGHKS and YYEKEE (reference sequence). The CDR3 has 14 amino acids. After removal of 0 bases from V and 8 bases from J, the junction contained 3 bases not matched to a gene. The CDR3 sequence: CASSLGQGLEKLFF. Written as DNA, the CDR3 is TGTGCCAGCAGCTTGGGACAGGGGCTGGAAAAACTGTTTTTT. Drawing the rest from reference TRBV5-5 and TRBJ1-4, the complete variable domain is DAGVTQSPTHLIKTRGQQVTLRCSPISGHKSVSWYQQVLGQGPQFIFQYYEKEERGRGNFPDRFSARQFPNYSSELNVNALLLGDSALYLCASSLGQGLEKLFFGSGTQLSVL.

V and J are TRBV30 and TRBJ2-5; the D is unclear. CDR3 length: 13 amino acids. V lost 4 bases to trimming and J lost 7 bases, with 16 bases between them. The germline V gene has CDR1 GTSNPN and CDR2 SVGIG (reference sequence). The CDR3 DNA is TGTGCCTGGACCTCCCTTTCCTCCTCGACCCAGTACTTC. It specifies CAWTSLSSSTQYF. Full variable domain (remainder filled in from reference TRBV30 and TRBJ2-5): SQTIHQWPATLVQPVGSPLSLECTVEGTSNPNLYWYRQAAGRGLQLLFYSVGIGQISSEVPQNLSASRPQDRQFILSSKKLLLSDSGFYLCAWTSLSSSTQYFGPGTRLLVL.

V is TRBV30 and J is TRBJ1-5; TRBD1 matches 7 bases. V gave up 2 bases and J gave up 4 bases; unmatched junction bases: 8. In germline, CDR1 is GTSNPN, CDR2 SVGIG (reference sequence). The CDR3 runs 15 residues. Written as DNA, the CDR3 is TGTGCCTGGAGTCTGGGGCAGGGGGGAAATCAGCCCCAGCATTTT. Translated: CAWSLGQGGNQPQHF.